The clone carrying this T cell receptor beta chain was observed at least ten times. Its matching antigen is unknown. These data are taken from a study of T cell repertoires in cytomegalovirus infection. Study details: Public TCR beta signatures provided an indication of both CMV infection and a matching HLA type. Findings and limits, study-wide: HLA-C-restricted CMV-specific TCR beta clonotypes were dominant in the ex vivo response. Using cumulative public TCR beta family frequency, the authors identified those who carried CMV together with the relevant HLA.

This CDR3 region has 14 residues. The germline V gene encodes CDR1 SNHLY and CDR2 FYNNEI. V gave up 5 bases and J gave up 3 bases, with 11 bases separating them. One entry per CDR3 protein results from TCRdb running MiXCR on the reads. Seen here are nearly 550,000 distinct CDR3 sequences, approximately 15% observed once, and the top ten hold more than 20%. The sequence came from a human donor in good health (CMV status not recorded). Some clones in this sample may be carry-over from other donors' samples. The chain joins TRBV2 to TRBJ2-1; the D is unclear. Sample: CD8+ T cells from PBMCs. The CDR3 DNA reads TGTGCCAGCAGTCCTGACGGATTCTACAATGAGCAGTTCTTC. Protein product: CASSPDGFYNEQFF.